This passage covers 21 T cell receptor beta chains from one sample sequenced in a study of early T cells in non-severe SARS-CoV-2 infection. From the 5' RACE reads, TCRdb called clonotypes with MiXCR, one entry per CDR3 protein. This table holds about 81,000 distinct CDR3 sequences, around 6% found once. Sequences were obtained from whole blood. Receptor source: an adult who was a healthcare worker with PCR-confirmed SARS-CoV-2 infection or an uninfected control (not recorded which).

This clonotype was picked up a small number of times. This chain links TRBV2 with TRBJ2-3; D not resolved. This CDR3 is 11 amino acids long. With 7 bases removed from V and 6 bases from J, the gap between germline ends came to 8 bases. In germline, CDR1 is SNHLY, CDR2 FYNNEI. CDR3 sequence (DNA): TGTGCCAGCAACGTTGAGGATACGCAGTATTTT. It encodes CASNVEDTQYF.

Many counts were recorded for this clonotype. The rearrangement uses TRBV11-2 and TRBJ1-2; TRBD1 matches 12 bases. The CDR3 spans 15 residues. V dropped 5 bases and J dropped 4; count of bases not matched to a gene: 5. The germline V gene has CDR1 SGHAT and CDR2 FQNNGV. The CDR3 region has the DNA TGTGCCAGCAGCACCGGGACAGGGGGCGGCTATGGCTACACCTTC. Translated: CASSTGTGGGYGYTF.

The CDR3 sequence: CASSQNNEQFF. The CDR3 DNA follows: TGTGCCAGCTCACAGAACAATGAGCAGTTCTTC. V gene TRBV18 combines with J gene TRBJ2-1; D gene unclear. V lost 4 bases, J lost 5 bases, and 3 bases lay in between. Germline V gene data show CDR1 as KGHSH and CDR2 as LQKENI. The CDR3 spans 11 residues.

This clonotype has ten or more counts. The chain has TRBV28 and TRBJ1-5; no definite D call. With 2 bases removed from V and 0 bases from J, the gap between germline ends came to 8 bases. The germline V gene has CDR1 MDHEN and CDR2 SYDVKM. The CDR3 extends over 15 amino acids. CDR3 coding DNA: TGTGCCAGCAGTTTAGGCGTAAATAGCAATCAGCCCCAGCATTTT. It specifies CASSLGVNSNQPQHF.

This clonotype was observed at least ten times. The V and J genes are TRBV11-2 and TRBJ2-3, with TRBD2 identical over 8 bases. The CDR3 has 15 amino acids. Germline CDR1 SGHAT, CDR2 FQNNGV. J gave up 3 bases and V 6 bases, and 8 bases lay outside the gene matches. In nucleotides, the CDR3 is TGTGCCAGCAGAGGGTTAGCGGGAAAGACAGATACGCAGTATTTT. Translation: CASRGLAGKTDTQYF.

This chain joins TRBV19 and TRBJ2-1; the D gene is possibly TRBD2 (5 bases). V was clipped by 7 bases and J by 6 bases, with 7 bases between them. The CDR3 is 11 residues long. Germline loops: CDR1 LNHDA, CDR2 SQIVND (reference sequence). The CDR3: CASIEGNEQFF. CDR3 DNA sequence: TGTGCCAGTATCGAGGGCAATGAGCAGTTCTTC.

The CDR3 region is CASSQEGVGGYTF. DNA of the CDR3: TGCGCCAGCAGCCAAGAAGGGGTTGGCGGCTACACCTTC. The chain combines TRBV4-3 with TRBJ1-2, with TRBD1 as a possible D gene (5 bases). CDR3 size: 13 residues. Trimming stripped 0 bases from V and 8 bases from J, with 10 bases between. Per germline, CDR1 LGHNA and CDR2 YSLEER.

J is TRBJ2-3 and V is TRBV20-1, with D perhaps TRBD1 or TRBD2 (6 bases each). With 5 bases removed from V and 3 bases from J, the gap between germline ends came to 9 bases. This CDR3 has 12 residues. Germline values: CDR1 DFQATT, CDR2 SNEGSKA (reference sequence). The CDR3 spells CSAPGATDTQYF. The CDR3 DNA reads as TGCAGTGCTCCGGGGGCTACAGATACGCAGTATTTT.

The rearrangement links TRBV12-3 or TRBV12-4 to TRBJ1-2; D not resolved. The CDR3 spans 15 residues. Trimming pared 1 base from V and 4 bases from J, leaving 13 bases between. CDR3 in DNA: TGTGCCAGCAGTTTAGAGGCCGGCCTTGGCTATGGCTACACCTTC. This translates into CASSLEAGLGYGYTF.

The chain recombines TRBV4-2 with TRBJ2-3; D is unclear. Germline CDR1 is LGHNA and CDR2 is YNFKEQ. The CDR3 runs 15 residues. With 0 bases removed from V and 7 bases from J, the gap between germline ends came to 14 bases. The CDR3 region is CASSQESSPLNTQYF. In DNA, the CDR3 is TGTGCCAGCAGCCAAGAGAGTAGCCCCCTCAATACGCAGTATTTT.

This sequence joins TRBV7-8 and TRBJ2-1; 7 positions match TRBD2. J was trimmed by 0 bases and V by 6 bases; bases with no gene match: 5. The CDR3 covers 15 residues. Germline V gene lookup returns CDR1 SGHVS and CDR2 FQNEAQ. The CDR3 region has the DNA TGTGCCAGCAGTCGTACTAGCGCCTCCTACAATGAGCAGTTCTTC. Amino acid sequence: CASSRTSASYNEQFF.

The chain links TRBV6-2 or TRBV6-3 to TRBJ1-5; a weak D match, TRBD1 (5 bases). The CDR3 runs to 15 residues. Germline V lookup: CDR1 MNHEY, CDR2 SVGEGT. V was pared by 2 bases and J by 1 base, with 9 bases between. The CDR3, as DNA: TGTGCCAGCAGTTACGGGGGACGGAGCAATCAGCCCCAGCATTTT. Its protein is CASSYGGRSNQPQHF.

In DNA form, the CDR3 reads TGTGCCAGCAGTGAAGTTGTAGGGGGCAATGGCTACACCTTC. Translating gives CASSEVVGGNGYTF. The gene calls are TRBV6-1 and TRBJ1-2; 7 bases are a match to TRBD1. CDR3 length: 14 amino acids. Looked up from germline, CDR1 is MNHNS and CDR2 is SASEGT. Trimming cost V 1 base and J 6 bases; bases outside gene matches: 5.

Many counts were recorded for this clonotype. This chain joins TRBV29-1 and TRBJ1-1; possible D gene TRBD1, 5 bases. V was cut by 4 bases and J by 6 bases, with 12 bases left in between. CDR3 length equals 12 residues. The germline CDR1 and CDR2 sequences are SQVTM and ANQGSEA. CDR3 bases: TGCAGCGTTGCTGAACGGGGCGCTGAAGCTTTCTTT. Amino acid sequence: CSVAERGAEAFF.

The table lists this clonotype with a few counts. This chain links TRBV10-3 with TRBJ2-1; D gene unclear. The CDR3 contains 11 residues. V was pared by 2 bases and J by 7 bases, with 3 bases between. Germline V gene data show CDR1 as ENHRY and CDR2 as SYGVKD. Written as DNA, the CDR3 is TGTGCCATCAGTGAGGGGAATGAGCAGTTCTTC. Translating gives CAISEGNEQFF.

This clonotype appeared a few times. The chain is built from TRBV6-2 or TRBV6-3 and TRBJ2-7; no firm D call. Germline CDR1 and CDR2: MNHEY and SVGEGT. The CDR3 consists of 12 residues. V lost 6 bases and J lost 2, with 8 bases in between. The DNA of the CDR3 is TGTGCCAGCAGGGAATTTACCTACGAGCAGTACTTC. Translating it yields CASREFTYEQYF.

This clonotype was recorded many times. The chain is built from TRBV5-1 and TRBJ2-1; 9 bases are shared with TRBD1. After removal of 6 bases from V and 5 bases from J, the junction contained 6 bases not matched to a gene. Looked up from germline, CDR1 is SGHRS and CDR2 is YFSETQ. CDR3 length: 14 residues. CDR3: CASNPGQGDNEQFF. The CDR3 DNA reads as TGCGCCAGCAACCCGGGACAGGGTGACAATGAGCAGTTCTTC.

This clonotype was counted ten times or more. The chain employs TRBV6-5 and TRBJ1-3; D call uncertain. CDR3 length: 15 residues. Germline values: CDR1 MNHEY, CDR2 SVGAGI. V was trimmed by 3 bases and J by 1 base, leaving 10 bases between them. CDR3 bases: TGTGCCAGCAGTTATGGCGGTGAATCTGGAAACACCATATATTTT. Its protein is CASSYGGESGNTIYF.

The chain uses TRBV14 and TRBJ2-7; D is ambiguous. The V gene's germline CDR1 is SGHDN and CDR2 FVKESK. Trimming took 1 base from V and 10 from J, leaving 8 bases between them. CDR3 length: 11 residues. The CDR3 sequence: CASSQGARQYF. DNA of the CDR3: TGTGCCAGCAGCCAAGGGGCCAGACAGTACTTC.

The rearrangement links TRBV6-2 or TRBV6-3 to TRBJ2-5; 8 bases fit TRBD2. Germline CDR1 and CDR2: MNHEY and SVGEGT. The CDR3 is 17 residues long. The trim removed 1 base at V and 0 bases at J, leaving 7 bases unmatched. The CDR3 bases are TGTGCCAGCAGTTACTTACCGGGACTAGTCGACCAAGAGACCCAGTACTTC. This encodes CASSYLPGLVDQETQYF.

This clonotype was detected ten times or more. V usage is TRBV12-3 or TRBV12-4 and J usage is TRBJ2-1; 10 bases are shared with TRBD2. The V and J ends lost 6 bases and 3 bases, in that order; junction bases with no gene match: 5. CDR3 length: 15 residues. Here the CDR3 DNA reads TGTGCCAGCAGCCCTAGCGGGAGTGACTACAATGAGCAGTTCTTC. Protein: CASSPSGSDYNEQFF.